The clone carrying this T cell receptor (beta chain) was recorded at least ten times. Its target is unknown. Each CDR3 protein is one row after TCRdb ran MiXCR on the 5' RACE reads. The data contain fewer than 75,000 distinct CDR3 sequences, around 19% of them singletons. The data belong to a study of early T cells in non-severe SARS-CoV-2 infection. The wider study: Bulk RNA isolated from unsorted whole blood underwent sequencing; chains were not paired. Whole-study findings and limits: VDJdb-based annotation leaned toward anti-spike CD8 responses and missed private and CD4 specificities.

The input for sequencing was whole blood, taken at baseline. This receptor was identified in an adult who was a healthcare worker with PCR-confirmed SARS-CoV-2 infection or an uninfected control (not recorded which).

The CDR3 sequence: CASSLLDSNTEAFF. CDR3 nucleotide sequence: TGTGCCAGCAGCTTATTGGACTCGAACACTGAAGCTTTCTTT. This sequence joins TRBV7-9 and TRBJ1-1; no firm D call. V lost 2 bases to trimming and J lost 1 base, with 8 bases between them. CDR3 length: 14 residues. Germline CDR1 reads SEHNR; CDR2 reads FQNEAQ (reference sequence). Based on the CDR3 plus reference TRBV7-9 and TRBJ1-1, the full variable domain is DTGVSQNPRHKITKRGQNVTFRCDPISEHNRLYWYRQTLGQGPEFLTYFQNEAQLEKSRLLSDRFSAERPKGSFSTLEIQRTEQGDSAMYLCASSLLDSNTEAFFGQGTRLTVV.